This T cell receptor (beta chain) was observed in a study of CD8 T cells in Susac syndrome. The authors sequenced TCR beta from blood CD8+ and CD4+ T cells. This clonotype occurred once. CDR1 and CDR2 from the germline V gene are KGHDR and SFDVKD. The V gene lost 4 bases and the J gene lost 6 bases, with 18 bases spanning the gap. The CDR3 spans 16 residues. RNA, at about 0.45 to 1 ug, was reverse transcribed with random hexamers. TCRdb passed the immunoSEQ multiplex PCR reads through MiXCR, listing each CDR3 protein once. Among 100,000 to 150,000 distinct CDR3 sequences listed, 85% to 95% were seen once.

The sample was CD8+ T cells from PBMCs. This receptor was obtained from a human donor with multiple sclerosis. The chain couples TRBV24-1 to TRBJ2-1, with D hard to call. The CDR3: CATSDLNTAGFNEQFF. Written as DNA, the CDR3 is TGTGCCACCAGTGACCTGAATACCGCCGGATTCAATGAGCAGTTCTTC.